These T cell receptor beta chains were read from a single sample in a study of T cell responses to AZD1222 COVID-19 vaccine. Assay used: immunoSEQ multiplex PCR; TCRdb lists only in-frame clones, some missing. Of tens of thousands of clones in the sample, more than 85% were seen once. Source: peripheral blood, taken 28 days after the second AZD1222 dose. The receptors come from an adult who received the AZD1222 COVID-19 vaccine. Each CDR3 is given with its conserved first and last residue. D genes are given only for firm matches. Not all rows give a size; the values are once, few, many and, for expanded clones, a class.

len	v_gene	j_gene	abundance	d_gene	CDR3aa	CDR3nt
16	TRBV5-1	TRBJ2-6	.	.	CASSPGTGSGANVLTF	TGCGCCAGCTCACCAGGAACGGGGTCAGGGGCCAACGTCCTGACTTTC
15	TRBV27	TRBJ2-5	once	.	CASSSLLGSAETQYF	TGTGCCAGCAGTTCCCTCTTGGGGAGCGCGGAGACCCAGTACTTC
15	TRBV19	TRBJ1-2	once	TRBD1	CASSKGQANNYGYTF	TGTGCCAGTAGTAAAGGACAGGCAAATAACTATGGCTACACCTTC
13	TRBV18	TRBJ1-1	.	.	CASSQGVGTEAFF	TGTGCCAGCTCCCAGGGAGTCGGAACTGAAGCTTTCTTT
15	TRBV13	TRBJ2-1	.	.	CASSLGRGTDNEQFF	TGTGCCAGCAGCTTAGGCCGGGGGACCGACAATGAGCAGTTCTTC
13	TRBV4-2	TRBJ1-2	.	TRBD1	CASSQPGQRGYTF	TGTGCCAGCAGCCAACCGGGACAGCGGGGCTACACCTTC
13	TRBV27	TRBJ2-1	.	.	CASSLFNLHEQFF	TGTGCCAGCAGTTTGTTCAATCTCCATGAGCAGTTCTTC
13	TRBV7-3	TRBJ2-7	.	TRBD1	CASSHGQGYEQYF	TGTGCCAGCAGCCACGGACAGGGGTACGAGCAGTACTTC
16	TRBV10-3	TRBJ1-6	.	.	CAISAGGSSYNSPLHF	TGTGCCATCAGTGCCGGGGGAAGCTCCTATAATTCACCCCTCCACTTT
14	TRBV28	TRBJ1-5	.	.	CASSPPVGNQPQHF	TGTGCCAGCAGTCCCCCGGTGGGCAATCAGCCCCAGCATTTT
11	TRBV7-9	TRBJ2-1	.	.	CASSLHNEQFF	TGTGCCAGCAGCTTACACAATGAGCAGTTCTTC
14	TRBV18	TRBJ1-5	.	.	CASSPGRINQPQHF	TGTGCCAGCTCACCGGGACGGATCAATCAGCCCCAGCATTTT
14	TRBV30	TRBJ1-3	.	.	CAWTRTSSGNTIYF	TGTGCCTGGACACGGACAAGCTCTGGAAACACCATATATTTT
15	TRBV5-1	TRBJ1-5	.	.	CAGLPGHQSNQPQHF	TGCGCCGGATTACCGGGACACCAAAGCAATCAGCCCCAGCATTTT
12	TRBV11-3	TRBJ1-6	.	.	CASSEDPSPLHF	TGTGCCAGCAGCGAGGACCCTTCACCCCTCCACTTT
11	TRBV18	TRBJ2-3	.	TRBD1	CASSLDRAQYF	TGTGCCAGCTCACTGGACAGGGCGCAGTATTTT
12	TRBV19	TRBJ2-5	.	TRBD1	CATRTGGETQYF	TGTGCCACCAGGACAGGGGGCGAGACCCAGTACTTC
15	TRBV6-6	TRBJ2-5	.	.	CASSYSGTASETQYF	TGTGCCAGCAGTTACTCCGGGACTGCTTCGGAGACCCAGTACTTC
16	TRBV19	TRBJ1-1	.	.	CASKGSLARLNTEAFF	TGTGCCAGTAAAGGGTCCTTGGCCAGATTGAACACTGAAGCTTTCTTT
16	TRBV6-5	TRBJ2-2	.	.	CASSYSMGRGTGELFF	TGTGCCAGCAGTTACTCGATGGGGCGAGGCACCGGGGAGCTGTTTTTT
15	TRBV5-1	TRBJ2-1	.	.	CASSLQESSYNEQFF	TGCGCCAGCAGTTTACAGGAGAGCTCCTACAATGAGCAGTTCTTC
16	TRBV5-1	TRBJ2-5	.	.	CASSISRGSPSETQYF	TGCGCCAGCAGCATATCGAGGGGAAGTCCGTCTGAGACCCAGTACTTC
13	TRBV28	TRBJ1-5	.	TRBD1	CASGGTANQPQHF	TGTGCCAGCGGCGGGACAGCTAATCAGCCCCAGCATTTT
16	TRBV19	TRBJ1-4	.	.	CASSIAEGATNEKLFF	TGTGCCAGTAGTATAGCGGAGGGGGCAACTAATGAAAAACTGTTTTTT
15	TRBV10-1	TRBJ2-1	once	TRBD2	CPPSRLAATYNEQFF	TGCCCCCCCAGCCGACTAGCGGCGACCTACAATGAGCAGTTCTTC
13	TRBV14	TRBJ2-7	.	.	CASSLRDRGQLDF	TGTGCCAGCAGCCTCCGAGACAGAGGCCAGTTAGACTTC
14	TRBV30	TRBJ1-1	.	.	CAWTPLTLNTEAFF	TGTGCCTGGACCCCTCTAACACTGAACACTGAAGCTTTCTTT
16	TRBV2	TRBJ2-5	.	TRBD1	CASSGKGQGRAETQYF	TGTGCCAGCAGTGGGAAGGGACAGGGGAGGGCGGAGACCCAGTACTTC
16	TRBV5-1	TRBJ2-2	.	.	CASSFLGSGVTGELFF	TGCGCCAGCAGCTTTCTTGGTTCAGGGGTTACCGGGGAGCTGTTTTTT
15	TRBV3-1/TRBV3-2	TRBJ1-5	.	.	CASSQDLGANQPQHF	TGTGCCAGCAGCCAAGACCTGGGGGCAAATCAGCCCCAGCATTTT
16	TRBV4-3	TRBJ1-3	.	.	CASSQSPLFSGNTIYF	TGCGCCAGCAGCCAATCCCCCCTATTCTCTGGAAACACCATATATTTT
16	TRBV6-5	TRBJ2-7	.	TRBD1	CASSYSSGQVGYEQYF	TGTGCCAGCAGTTACTCGTCTGGACAGGTGGGCTACGAGCAGTACTTC
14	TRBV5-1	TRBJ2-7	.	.	CASSLAEGGYEQYF	TGCGCCAGCAGCTTGGCCGAGGGGGGTTACGAGCAGTACTTC
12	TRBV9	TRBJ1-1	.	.	CASSRQNTEAFF	TGTGCCAGCAGTCGACAGAACACTGAAGCTTTCTTT
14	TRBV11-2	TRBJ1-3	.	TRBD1	CASKTGNSGNTIYF	TGTGCCAGCAAGACAGGGAACAGCGGAAACACCATATATTTT
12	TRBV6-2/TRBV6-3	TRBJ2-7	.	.	CASSSRNYEQYF	TGTGCCAGCAGTTCCCGAAATTACGAGCAGTACTTC
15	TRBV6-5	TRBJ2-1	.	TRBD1	CASRRDREPYNEQFF	TGTGCCAGCAGACGGGACAGGGAACCGTACAATGAGCAGTTCTTC
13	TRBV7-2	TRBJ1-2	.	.	CASSLNRNYGYTF	TGTGCCAGCAGCTTAAACAGGAACTATGGCTACACCTTC
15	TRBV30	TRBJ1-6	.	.	CAWRGYGGTNSPLHF	TGTGCCTGGAGGGGGTATGGGGGGACCAATTCACCCCTCCACTTT
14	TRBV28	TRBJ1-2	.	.	CASRIAGQNYGYTF	TGTGCCAGCAGGATCGCCGGTCAAAACTATGGCTACACCTTC
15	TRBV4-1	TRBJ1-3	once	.	CASSLTVSSGNTIYF	TGCGCCAGCAGCCTCACCGTCTCCTCTGGAAACACCATATATTTT
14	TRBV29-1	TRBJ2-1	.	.	CSVEEAGAYNEQFF	TGCAGCGTTGAAGAAGCAGGGGCCTACAATGAGCAGTTCTTC
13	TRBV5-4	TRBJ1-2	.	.	CASSLDEGYGYTF	TGTGCCAGCAGCTTGGATGAGGGCTATGGCTACACCTTC
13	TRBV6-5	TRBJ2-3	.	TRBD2	CAITSGAKDTQYF	TGTGCCATCACTAGCGGGGCAAAAGATACGCAGTATTTT
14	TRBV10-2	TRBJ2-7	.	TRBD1	CASRDRVSSYEQYF	TGCGCCAGCAGGGACAGGGTTAGTTCCTACGAGCAGTACTTC
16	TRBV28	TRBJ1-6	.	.	CASSLYRGAPNWTLHF	TGTGCCAGCAGTTTATATCGGGGGGCCCCAAATTGGACCCTCCACTTT
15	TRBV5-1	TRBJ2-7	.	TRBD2	CASSLGSGGDYEQYF	TGCGCCAGCAGCTTGGGTAGCGGGGGGGACTACGAGCAGTACTTC
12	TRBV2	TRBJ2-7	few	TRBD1	CASSGDSYEQYF	TGTGCCAGCAGTGGGGACAGCTACGAGCAGTACTTC
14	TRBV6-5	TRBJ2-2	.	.	CATWRRAGTGELFF	TGTGCCACCTGGAGGAGGGCCGGCACCGGGGAGCTGTTTTTT